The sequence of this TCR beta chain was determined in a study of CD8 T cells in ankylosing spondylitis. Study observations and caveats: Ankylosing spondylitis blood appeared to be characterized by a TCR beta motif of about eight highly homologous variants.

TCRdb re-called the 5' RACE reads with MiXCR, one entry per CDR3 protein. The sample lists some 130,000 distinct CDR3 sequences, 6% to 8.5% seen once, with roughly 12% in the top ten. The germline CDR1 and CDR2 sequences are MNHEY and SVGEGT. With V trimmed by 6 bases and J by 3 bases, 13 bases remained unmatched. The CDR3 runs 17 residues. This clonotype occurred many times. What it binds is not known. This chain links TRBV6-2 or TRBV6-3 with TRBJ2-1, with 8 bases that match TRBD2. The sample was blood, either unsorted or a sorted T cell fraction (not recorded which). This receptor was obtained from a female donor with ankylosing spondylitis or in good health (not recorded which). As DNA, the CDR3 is TGTGCCAGCAGGCTCGAGCGGGGGTCTCCTCACTACAATGAGCAGTTCTTC. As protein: CASRLERGSPHYNEQFF.